The rows below give T cell receptor beta chains drawn from one sample of a study of cytomegalovirus exposure and HLA in healthy donors. Some clones are missing from TCRdb's copy, which holds only in-frame ones; the method was immunoSEQ multiplex PCR. The sample holds tens of thousands of clones; about three quarters are singletons and the top ten take roughly an eighth. Sequences were obtained from PBMCs. Receptor source: a woman in her thirties or forties in good health and CMV-seropositive. CDR3s include the opening cysteine and the closing phenylalanine or tryptophan. The D gene is left open where the match is weak. Clone size is shown for a subset of rows, as once, few, many or a class of expanded clone.

v_gene	len	j_gene	d_gene	abundance	CDR3aa	CDR3nt
TRBV19	15	TRBJ1-6	TRBD1	few	CASSGTGTANSPLHF	TGTGCCAGTAGTGGCACCGGGACAGCTAATTCACCCCTCCACTTT
TRBV13	15	TRBJ2-5	TRBD2	NA	CASSLEAGGLETQYF	TGTGCCAGCAGCTTAGAAGCGGGGGGGCTGGAGACCCAGTACTTC
TRBV4-2	16	TRBJ2-6	TRBD2	NA	CASSPSGGSGANVLTF	TGTGCCAGCAGCCCTAGCGGGGGCTCTGGGGCCAACGTCCTGACTTTC
TRBV5-4	15	TRBJ2-1	TRBD2	NA	CASSPGLAGNNEQFF	TGTGCCAGCAGCCCGGGACTAGCGGGGAACAATGAGCAGTTCTTC
TRBV1	18	TRBJ1-1	NA	NA	CTSSPLLTDRAQGTEAFF	TGCACCAGCAGCCCGCTATTGACAGACCGGGCCCAGGGGACTGAAGCTTTCTTT
TRBV11-1	16	TRBJ2-5	NA	NA	CASSLAPDYLQETQYF	TGTGCCAGCAGCTTAGCTCCGGACTACCTCCAAGAGACCCAGTACTTC
TRBV18	13	TRBJ1-2	NA	few	CASSPGQPYGYTF	TGTGCCAGCTCGCCCGGACAGCCATATGGCTACACCTTC
TRBV5-5	14	TRBJ1-1	TRBD1	NA	CASSQRTGETEAFF	TGTGCCAGCAGCCAACGGACAGGGGAAACTGAAGCTTTCTTT
TRBV23-1	18	TRBJ2-7	TRBD1	NA	CASSCKGQGDFFSYEQYF	TGCGCCAGCAGCTGTAAGGGACAGGGGGATTTTTTCTCCTACGAGCAGTACTTC
TRBV6-1	14	TRBJ1-1	TRBD1	NA	CASTEGTENTEAFF	TGTGCCAGCACCGAAGGGACAGAGAACACTGAAGCTTTCTTT
TRBV19	15	TRBJ1-6	TRBD1	few	CASGQGAPVDSPLHF	TGTGCCAGTGGACAGGGGGCTCCGGTTGATTCACCCCTCCACTTT
TRBV7-9	12	TRBJ2-1	NA	NA	CASSSSGIYTFF	TGTGCCAGCAGCTCCTCCGGGATATACACGTTCTTC
TRBV19	12	TRBJ1-5	NA	NA	CASSPLAGPQHF	TGTGCCAGTAGTCCTCTTGCAGGGCCCCAGCATTTT
TRBV6-1	15	TRBJ2-7	TRBD1	once	CASNLDRGPPYEQYF	TGTGCCAGCAATTTAGACAGGGGTCCTCCCTACGAGCAGTACTTC
TRBV18	14	TRBJ1-1	NA	once	CASSPDVGYTEAFF	TGTGCCAGCTCACCAGATGTCGGGTACACTGAAGCTTTCTTT
TRBV12-5	14	TRBJ2-7	NA	NA	CASGLEDGTYEQYF	TGTGCTAGTGGTTTGGAAGACGGGACCTACGAGCAGTACTTC
TRBV6-5	15	TRBJ2-7	TRBD1	NA	CASSYGTGIGYEQYF	TGTGCCAGCAGTTATGGGACAGGGATCGGCTACGAGCAGTACTTC
TRBV6-5	12	TRBJ1-1	NA	NA	CASSYTGTEAFF	TGTGCCAGCAGTTACACAGGCACTGAAGCTTTCTTT
TRBV15	13	TRBJ1-2	NA	NA	CATSRGQGTTLTF	TGTGCCACCAGCAGAGGGCAGGGAACGACGCTCACCTTC
TRBV5-8	14	TRBJ2-3	NA	NA	CASSLDGSTDTQYF	TGTGCCAGCAGCTTGGACGGTAGCACAGATACGCAGTATTTT
TRBV6-1	14	TRBJ2-7	TRBD2	NA	CASSDSGGADEQYF	TGTGCCAGCAGTGATAGCGGGGGGGCCGACGAGCAGTACTTC
TRBV12-5	17	TRBJ2-2	TRBD1	NA	CASGLPETGGDAGELFF	TGTGCTAGTGGTTTGCCAGAAACAGGGGGCGACGCCGGGGAGCTGTTTTTT
TRBV5-6	12	TRBJ1-2	NA	few	CASSSSDYGYTF	TGTGCCAGCAGCTCCAGTGACTATGGCTACACCTTC
TRBV5-4	13	TRBJ2-5	TRBD2	NA	CASSYGGEETQYF	TGTGCCAGCAGCTACGGGGGGGAAGAGACCCAGTACTTC
TRBV6-6	14	TRBJ1-4	NA	NA	CASSTTGSQEKLFF	TGTGCCAGCAGTACTACAGGGAGTCAGGAAAAACTGTTTTTT
TRBV7-9	14	TRBJ1-2	NA	once	CASSLVDSRYGYTF	TGTGCCAGCAGCTTAGTGGACAGTCGTTATGGCTACACCTTC
TRBV6-6	12	TRBJ2-3	NA	NA	CASSYSGDTQYF	TGTGCCAGCAGTTACTCCGGGGATACGCAGTATTTT
TRBV4-2	16	TRBJ2-2	NA	NA	CASSPRQNRSPGELFF	TGTGCCAGCAGCCCGAGACAGAACCGTAGCCCCGGGGAGCTGTTTTTT
TRBV9	14	TRBJ1-4	TRBD1	NA	CASTTGQANEKLFF	TGTGCCAGCACCACGGGACAGGCTAATGAAAAACTGTTTTTT
TRBV5-1	13	TRBJ1-6	NA	NA	CASSLVTTSPLHF	TGCGCCAGCAGCTTGGTGACTACTTCACCCCTCCACTTT